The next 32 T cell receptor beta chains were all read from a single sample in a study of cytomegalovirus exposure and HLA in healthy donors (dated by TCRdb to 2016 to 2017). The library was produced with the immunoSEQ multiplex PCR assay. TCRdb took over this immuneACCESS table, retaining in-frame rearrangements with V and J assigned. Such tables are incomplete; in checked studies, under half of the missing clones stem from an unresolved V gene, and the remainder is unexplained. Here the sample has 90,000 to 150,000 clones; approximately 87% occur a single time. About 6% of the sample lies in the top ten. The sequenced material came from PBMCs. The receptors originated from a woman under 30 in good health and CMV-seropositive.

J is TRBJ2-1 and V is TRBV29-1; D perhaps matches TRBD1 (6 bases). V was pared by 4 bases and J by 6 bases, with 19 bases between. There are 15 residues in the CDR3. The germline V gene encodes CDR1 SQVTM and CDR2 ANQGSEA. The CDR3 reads CSVAPGQSSRNEQFF. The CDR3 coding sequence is TGCAGCGTTGCACCTGGACAGAGTTCTCGCAATGAGCAGTTCTTC.

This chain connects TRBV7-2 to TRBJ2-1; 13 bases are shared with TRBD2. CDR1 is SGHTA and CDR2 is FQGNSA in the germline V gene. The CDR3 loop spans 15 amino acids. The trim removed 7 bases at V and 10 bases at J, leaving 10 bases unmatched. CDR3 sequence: CASNRLAGGSDEQFF. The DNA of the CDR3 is TGTGCCAGCAACCGACTAGCGGGGGGTTCCGACGAGCAGTTCTTC.

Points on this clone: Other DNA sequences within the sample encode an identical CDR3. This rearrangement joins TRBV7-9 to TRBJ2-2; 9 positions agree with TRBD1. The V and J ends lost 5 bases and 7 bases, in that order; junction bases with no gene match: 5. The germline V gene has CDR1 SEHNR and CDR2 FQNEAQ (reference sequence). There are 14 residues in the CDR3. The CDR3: CASSLTGGSGELFF. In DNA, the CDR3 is TGTGCCAGCAGCCTGACAGGGGGAAGCGGGGAGCTGTTTTTT.

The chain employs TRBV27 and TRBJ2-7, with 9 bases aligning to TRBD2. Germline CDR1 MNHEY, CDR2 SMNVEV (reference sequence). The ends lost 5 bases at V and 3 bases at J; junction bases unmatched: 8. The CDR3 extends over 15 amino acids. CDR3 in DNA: TGTGCCAGCAGTCATAGCGGGGGAGGATTCTACGAGCAGTACTTC. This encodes CASSHSGGGFYEQYF.

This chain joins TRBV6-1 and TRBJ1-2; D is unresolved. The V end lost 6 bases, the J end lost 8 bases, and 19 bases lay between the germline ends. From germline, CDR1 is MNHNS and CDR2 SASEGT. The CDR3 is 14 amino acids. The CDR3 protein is CASSSGVSFNGYTF. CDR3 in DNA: TGTGCCAGCAGCTCCGGGGTGAGCTTCAACGGCTACACCTTC.

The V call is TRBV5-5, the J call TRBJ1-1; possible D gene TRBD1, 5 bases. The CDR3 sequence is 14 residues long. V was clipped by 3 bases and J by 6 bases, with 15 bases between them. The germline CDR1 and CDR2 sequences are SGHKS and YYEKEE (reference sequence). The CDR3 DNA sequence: TGTGCCAGCAGCTACCTTGACGGGGGATCTGAAGCTTTCTTT. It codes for CASSYLDGGSEAFF.

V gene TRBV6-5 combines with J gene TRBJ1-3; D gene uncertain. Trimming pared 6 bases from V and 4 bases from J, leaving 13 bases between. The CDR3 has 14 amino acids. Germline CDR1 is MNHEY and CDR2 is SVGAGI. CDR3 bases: TGTGCCAGCAGCCGCACCCGGAGGGGAAACACCATATATTTT. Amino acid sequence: CASSRTRRGNTIYF.

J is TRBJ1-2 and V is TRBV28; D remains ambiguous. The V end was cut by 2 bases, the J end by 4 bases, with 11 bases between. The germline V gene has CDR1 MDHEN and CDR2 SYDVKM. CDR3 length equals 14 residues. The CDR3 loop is CASSLAGGIYGYTF. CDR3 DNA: TGTGCCAGCAGTTTAGCGGGAGGGATCTATGGCTACACCTTC.

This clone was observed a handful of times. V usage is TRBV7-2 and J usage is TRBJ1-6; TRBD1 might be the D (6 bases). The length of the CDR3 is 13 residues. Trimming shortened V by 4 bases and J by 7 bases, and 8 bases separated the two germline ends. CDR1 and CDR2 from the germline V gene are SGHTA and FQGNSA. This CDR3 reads CASSSTGNSPLHF. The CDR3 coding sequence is TGTGCCAGCAGCTCCACAGGGAATTCACCCCTCCACTTT.

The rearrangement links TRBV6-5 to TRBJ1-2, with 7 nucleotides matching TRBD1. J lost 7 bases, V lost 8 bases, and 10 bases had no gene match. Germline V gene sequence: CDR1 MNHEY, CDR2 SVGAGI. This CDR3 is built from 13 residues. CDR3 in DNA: TGTGCCAGCCGTTCGGAGGGGGCGTCTGGCTACACCTTC. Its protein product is CASRSEGASGYTF.

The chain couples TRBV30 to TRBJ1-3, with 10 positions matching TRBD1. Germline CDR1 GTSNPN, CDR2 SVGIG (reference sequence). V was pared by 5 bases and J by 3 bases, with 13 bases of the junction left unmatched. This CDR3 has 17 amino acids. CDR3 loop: CAWGRDRGSLGGNTIYF. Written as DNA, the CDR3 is TGTGCCTGGGGGCGGGACAGGGGATCTCTAGGTGGAAACACCATATATTTT.

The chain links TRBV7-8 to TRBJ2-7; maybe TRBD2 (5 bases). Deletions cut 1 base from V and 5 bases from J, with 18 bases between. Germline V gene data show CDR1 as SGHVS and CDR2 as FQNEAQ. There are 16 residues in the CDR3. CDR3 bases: TGTGCCAGCAGCTTAGAGCGACGGGTAACTAGGCACGAGCAGTACTTC. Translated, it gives CASSLERRVTRHEQYF.

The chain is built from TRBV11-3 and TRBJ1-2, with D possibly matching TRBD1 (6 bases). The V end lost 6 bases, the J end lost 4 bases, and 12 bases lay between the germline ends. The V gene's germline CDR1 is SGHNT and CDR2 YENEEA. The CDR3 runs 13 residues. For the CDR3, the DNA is TGTGCCAGCAGAACGACAGGAGGCTATGGCTACACCTTC. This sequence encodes CASRTTGGYGYTF.

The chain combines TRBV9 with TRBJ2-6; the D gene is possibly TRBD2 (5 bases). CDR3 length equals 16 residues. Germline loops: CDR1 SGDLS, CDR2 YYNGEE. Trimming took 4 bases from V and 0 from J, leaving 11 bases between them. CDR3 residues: CASSRGTASGANVLTF. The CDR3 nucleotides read TGTGCCAGCAGCCGGGGTACCGCCTCTGGGGCCAACGTCCTGACTTTC.

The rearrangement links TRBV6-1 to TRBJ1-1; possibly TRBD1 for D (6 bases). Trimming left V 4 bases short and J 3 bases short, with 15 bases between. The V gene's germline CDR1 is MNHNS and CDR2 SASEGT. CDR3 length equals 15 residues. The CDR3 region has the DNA TGTGCCAGCAGTGCGGGAGGGGGTATGGACACTGAAGCTTTCTTT. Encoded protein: CASSAGGGMDTEAFF.

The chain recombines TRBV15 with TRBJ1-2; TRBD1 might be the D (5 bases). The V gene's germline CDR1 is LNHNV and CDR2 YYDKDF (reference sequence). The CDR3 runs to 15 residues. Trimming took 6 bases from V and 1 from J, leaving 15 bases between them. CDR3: CATSKPRQFNYGYTF. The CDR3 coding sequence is TGTGCCACCAGTAAACCCCGACAGTTTAACTATGGCTACACCTTC.

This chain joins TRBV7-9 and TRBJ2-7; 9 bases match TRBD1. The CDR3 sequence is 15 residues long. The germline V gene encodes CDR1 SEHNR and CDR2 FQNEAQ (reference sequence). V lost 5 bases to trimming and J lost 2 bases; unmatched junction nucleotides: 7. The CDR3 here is CASSTTGQGPYEQYF. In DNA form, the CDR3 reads TGTGCCAGCAGCACCACGGGACAGGGCCCCTACGAGCAGTACTTC. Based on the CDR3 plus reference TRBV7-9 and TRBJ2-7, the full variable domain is DTGVSQNPRHKITKRGQNVTFRCDPISEHNRLYWYRQTLGQGPEFLTYFQNEAQLEKSRLLSDRFSAERPKGSFSTLEIQRTEQGDSAMYLCASSTTGQGPYEQYFGPGTRLTVT.

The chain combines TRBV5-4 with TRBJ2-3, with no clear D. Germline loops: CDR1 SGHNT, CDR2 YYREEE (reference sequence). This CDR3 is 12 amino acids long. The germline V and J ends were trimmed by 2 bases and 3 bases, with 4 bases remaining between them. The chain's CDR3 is CASSFRTDTQYF. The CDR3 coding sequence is TGTGCCAGCAGCTTTCGGACAGATACGCAGTATTTT.

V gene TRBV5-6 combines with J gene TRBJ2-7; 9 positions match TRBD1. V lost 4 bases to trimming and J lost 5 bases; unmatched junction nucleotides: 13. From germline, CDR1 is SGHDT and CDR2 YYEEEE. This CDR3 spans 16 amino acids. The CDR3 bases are TGTGCCAGCAGCCAACAGGGGGCGCGTAAAGTTGACGAGCAGTACTTC. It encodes CASSQQGARKVDEQYF.

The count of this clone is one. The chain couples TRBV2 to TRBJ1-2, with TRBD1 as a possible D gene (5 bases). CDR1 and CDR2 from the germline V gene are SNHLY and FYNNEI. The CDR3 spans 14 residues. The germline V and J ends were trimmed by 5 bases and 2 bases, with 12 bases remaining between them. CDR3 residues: CASSPTGENYGYTF. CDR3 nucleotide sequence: TGTGCCAGCAGTCCGACGGGGGAAAACTATGGCTACACCTTC.

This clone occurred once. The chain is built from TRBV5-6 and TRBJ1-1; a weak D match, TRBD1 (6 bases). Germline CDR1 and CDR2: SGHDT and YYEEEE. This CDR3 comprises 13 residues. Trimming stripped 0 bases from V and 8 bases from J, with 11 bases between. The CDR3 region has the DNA TGTGCCAGCAGCTTGGCTCAGGGGAAGGAAGCTTTCTTT. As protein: CASSLAQGKEAFF.

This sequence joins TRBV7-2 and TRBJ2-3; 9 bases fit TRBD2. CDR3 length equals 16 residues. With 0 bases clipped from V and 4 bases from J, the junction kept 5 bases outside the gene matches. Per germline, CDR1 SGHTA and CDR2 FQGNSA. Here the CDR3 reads CASSLAAGGQADTQYF. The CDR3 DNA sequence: TGTGCCAGCAGCTTAGCGGCGGGGGGGCAGGCAGATACGCAGTATTTT.

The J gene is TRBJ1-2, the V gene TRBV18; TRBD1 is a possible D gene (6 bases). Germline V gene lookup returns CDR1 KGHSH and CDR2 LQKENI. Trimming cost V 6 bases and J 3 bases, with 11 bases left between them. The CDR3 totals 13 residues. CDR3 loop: CASSVQGYYGYTF. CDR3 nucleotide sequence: TGTGCCAGCTCCGTTCAGGGGTACTATGGCTACACCTTC.

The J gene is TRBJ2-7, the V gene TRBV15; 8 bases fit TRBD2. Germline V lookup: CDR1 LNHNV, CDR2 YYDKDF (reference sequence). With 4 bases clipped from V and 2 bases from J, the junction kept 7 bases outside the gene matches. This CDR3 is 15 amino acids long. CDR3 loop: CATSTAAGGPYEQYF. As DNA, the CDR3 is TGTGCCACCAGCACCGCGGCGGGGGGACCCTACGAGCAGTACTTC.

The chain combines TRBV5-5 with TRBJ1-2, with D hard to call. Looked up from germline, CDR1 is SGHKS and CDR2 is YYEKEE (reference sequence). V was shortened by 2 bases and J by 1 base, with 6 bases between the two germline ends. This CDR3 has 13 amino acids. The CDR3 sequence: CASSLQHNYGYTF. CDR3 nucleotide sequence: TGTGCCAGCAGCTTACAGCATAACTATGGCTACACCTTC.

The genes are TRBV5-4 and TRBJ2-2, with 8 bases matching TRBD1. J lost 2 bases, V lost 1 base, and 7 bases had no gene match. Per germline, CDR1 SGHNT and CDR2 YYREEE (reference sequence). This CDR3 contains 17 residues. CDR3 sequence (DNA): TGTGCCAGCAGCTTGCCTCCAGGGGGCGAAAACACCGGGGAGCTGTTTTTT. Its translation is CASSLPPGGENTGELFF.

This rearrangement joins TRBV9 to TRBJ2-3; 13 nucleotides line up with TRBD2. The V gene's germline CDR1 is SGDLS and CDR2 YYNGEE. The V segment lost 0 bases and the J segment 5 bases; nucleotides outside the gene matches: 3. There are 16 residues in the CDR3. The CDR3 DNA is TGTGCCAGCAGCGTAGGGACTAGCGGGAGTGGAGATACGCAGTATTTT. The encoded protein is CASSVGTSGSGDTQYF. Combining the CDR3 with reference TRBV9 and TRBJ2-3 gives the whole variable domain DSGVTQTPKHLITATGQRVTLRCSPRSGDLSVYWYQQSLDQGLQFLIQYYNGEERAKGNILERFSAQQFPDLHSELNLSSLELGDSALYFCASSVGTSGSGDTQYFGPGTRLTVL.

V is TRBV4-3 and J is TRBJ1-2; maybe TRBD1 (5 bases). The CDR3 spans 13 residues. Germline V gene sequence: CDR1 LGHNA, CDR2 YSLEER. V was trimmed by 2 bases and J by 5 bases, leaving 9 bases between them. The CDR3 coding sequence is TGCGCCAGCAGCCAACCTGGGGCTTATGGCTACACCTTC. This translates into CASSQPGAYGYTF.

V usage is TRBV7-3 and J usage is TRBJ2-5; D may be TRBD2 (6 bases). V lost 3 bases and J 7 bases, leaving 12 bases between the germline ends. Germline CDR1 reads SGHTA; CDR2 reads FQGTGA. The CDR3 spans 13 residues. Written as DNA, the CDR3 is TGTGCCAGCAGCTTGGGCGTGGAGGGGACCCAGTACTTC. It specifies CASSLGVEGTQYF.

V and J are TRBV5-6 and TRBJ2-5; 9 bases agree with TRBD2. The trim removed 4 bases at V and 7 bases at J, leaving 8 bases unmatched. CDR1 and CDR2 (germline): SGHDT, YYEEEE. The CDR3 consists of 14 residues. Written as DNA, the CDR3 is TGTGCCAGCAGCCTAAAAGCGGGAGGATCGACCCAGTACTTC. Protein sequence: CASSLKAGGSTQYF.

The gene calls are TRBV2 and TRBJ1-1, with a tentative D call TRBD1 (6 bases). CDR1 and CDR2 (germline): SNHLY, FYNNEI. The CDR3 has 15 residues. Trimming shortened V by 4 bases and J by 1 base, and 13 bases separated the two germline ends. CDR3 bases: TGTGCCAGCAGTGTTGGGGGGGGGCGGAACACTGAAGCTTTCTTT. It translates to CASSVGGGRNTEAFF.

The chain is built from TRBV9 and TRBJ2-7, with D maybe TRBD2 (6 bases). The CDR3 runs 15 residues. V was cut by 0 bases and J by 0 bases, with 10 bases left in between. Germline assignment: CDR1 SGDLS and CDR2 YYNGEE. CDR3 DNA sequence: TGTGCCAGCAGCGTAGGGGCGGGGAGCTCCTACGAGCAGTACTTC. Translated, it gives CASSVGAGSSYEQYF.